This T cell receptor beta chain was sequenced in a study of CD8+CD57+ T cells in acquired aplastic anemia. Overall study: Quantities of DNA derived from sorted CD4+ and CD8+ cells averaged around 3 ug. General study results and limits: Shared by patients and controls, some 29 CD8+ CDR3s were abundant in patients.

Turning to this clonotype: What it recognizes is unknown. In this CDR3 the conserved last residue, phenylalanine or tryptophan, is missing, so a read error is likely.

For CDR3 and TCR beta VDJ profiling, genomic DNA was the template used. TCRdb redid the calling of the reads with MiXCR, one entry per CDR3 protein. The sample carries about 240,000 distinct CDR3 sequences, approximately 50% recorded once. The CDR3 sequence is 11 residues long. The V gene lost 7 bases and the J gene lost 5 bases, with 8 bases spanning the gap. Germline CDR1 and CDR2: MNHEY and SMNVEV (reference sequence). Patients who underwent sequencing had shown CD8+CD57+ cell expansion by flow cytometry. Diagnosis of severe acquired aplastic anemia applied to all patients. Patients had undergone no therapy by the time their blood was sampled.

Sequences were obtained from sorted CD4+, CD8+, or CD8+CD57+ T cells (not recorded which) from PBMCs. The rearrangement links TRBV27 to TRBJ1-1; D not certain. The sequence derives from a human donor with aplastic anemia. The DNA for the CDR3 is TGTGCCAGCACAAGTGGGACTGAAGCTTTCCTT. Translated: CASTSGTEAFL.